This T cell receptor (beta chain) was retrieved from a study of blood T cell repertoires in COVID-19 (dated by TCRdb to about 2020). About the full investigation: The collaborator samples originated in the United States, Italy and Spain and spanned the acute and convalescent phases of COVID-19. The repertoires were released in a freely available public database intended as a resource for research on the immune response to SARS-CoV-2. Sample metadata almost always included a de-identified subject ID, COVID-19 status, age in years and sex. The samples were drawn from two sources: the first 160 participants of the ongoing ImmuneRACE study, and 1,254 subjects contributed by 6 global collaborators. The prospective study material was composed of cDNA or gDNA derived from T cells, B-cell-depleted T cells, or PBMCs. Deeply sampled blood TCRbeta repertoires from subjects exposed to, actively infected with, or recovered from COVID-19 were included in the dataset. Where HLA class I and class II types were available, the types were taken from metadata supplied by the sample provider, not from assay-based typing. Summary of the overall study and its limitations: How much clinical and demographic metadata was included differed by source and by participant, and the metadata was provided uncurated.

Whole blood was collected in K2EDTA tubes by collaborating institutions according to the institutions' own protocols. For TCRbeta analysis, collaborators shipped samples in one of three forms: frozen whole blood, isolated PBMCs, or DNA extracted from either of those sample types. The immunoSEQ Assay, a bias-controlled multiplex PCR, was used to amplify TCRbeta CDR3 regions from genomic DNA. In the authors' own workflow: Within the assay, amplification of reference gene primers was used to estimate how many nucleated cells each sample contained. To quantify the absolute abundance of each unique TCRbeta CDR3 rearrangement, sequence reads were collapsed and filtered. For each sample, productive Simpson clonality was calculated as the square root of Simpson's diversity index over productive rearrangements. This immuneACCESS table, as held by TCRdb, lists in-frame sequences with V and J called but not all clones. Of the missing ones, under half trace to an unresolved V gene in checked studies; the others have no known cause. Clonal size and the V and J genes are those of that table, whereas D and trimming came from the DNA. For this sample there are about 200,000 clones; 85% to 90% appear just once. The ten largest make up 0.75% to 0.9% of the sample.

Concerning this clone: This clone's antigen is unknown. The input lacks base qualities; no much larger clone sits a single base away.

From a lookup of the germline V gene, CDR1 and CDR2 are SGHTA and FQGNSA. Trimming removed 2 bases from V and 6 bases from J; the gene matches leave 7 bases unexplained. The CDR3 contains 14 residues, cysteine and phenylalanine counted. Kept here is only the CDR3 DNA, which spans 42 bases and is read in frame from base 1. The TCR was taken from an older woman with acute or convalescent COVID-19. The sample consisted of peripheral blood. This sequence uses TRBV7-2 and TRBJ2-7, and 7 junctional nucleotides match TRBD1. The DNA sequence reads TGTGCCAGCAGCTTATCACAGGGGAGCGGCGAGCAGTACTTC. It encodes CASSLSQGSGEQYF. With the portions outside the CDR3 filled from the reference TRBV7-2 and TRBJ2-7 genes, the complete variable region becomes GAGVSQSPSNKVTEKGKDVELRCDPISGHTALYWYRQSLGQGLEFLIYFQGNSAPDKSGLPSDRFSAERTGGSVSTLTIQRTQQEDSAVYLCASSLSQGSGEQYFGPGTRLTVT.